This T cell receptor (beta chain) was obtained from a study of cytomegalovirus exposure and HLA in healthy donors. Study at large: Unique TCRs numbering some 80 million, obtained from HLA-typed donors, made up an early data release. Study outcomes and limitations: An apparent linkage of common viral pathogens to several of the most significant clusters emerged in a later analysis.

The PCR ran on 60 Vbeta and 13 Jbeta primers. Here immunoSEQ multiplex PCR was the method, and the copy in TCRdb shows in-frame clones only, minus some. The sample has tens of thousands of clones, about 75% seen once; the top ten hold around 9.1%. Germline assignment: CDR1 SGHNT and CDR2 YENEEA. The V end lost 2 bases, the J end lost 1 base, and 9 bases lay between the germline ends. The CDR3 sequence is 14 residues long. On this clone: The antigen remains undetermined.

The chain recombines TRBV11-3 with TRBJ2-7; no definite D call. Sequenced sample: PBMCs. The source is a man aged 25 to 40 in good health and CMV-seropositive. The CDR3 coding sequence is TGTGCCAGCAGCTTAACCGGAGCTTCCTACGAGCAGTACTTC. It specifies CASSLTGASYEQYF.